These 2 T cell receptor beta chains were all obtained from the same sample, sequenced in a study of vaccination effects on CD4 cells after COVID-19. Antigen-specific CD4+ T cells were expanded with viral peptide pools in the ViraFEST assay before sequencing. The culture ran for 10 days, and then CD4+ T cells were isolated. Documented for the person is a PCR-confirmed SARS-CoV-2 infection occurring between March and December 2020. Vaccine administered to participants consisted of two doses of either BNT162b2 or mRNA-1273. Method: immunoSEQ multiplex PCR; TCRdb's copy keeps in-frame clones and lacks some. The profile covers some 15,000 clones, with roughly 80% appearing a single time and 25% to 35% taken by the ten largest. Their antigens remain unidentified. The specimen comprised CD4+ T cells from PBMCs cultured with HCoV-NL63 spike peptides, sampled after COVID-19 vaccination. The receptors come from a human donor who had a prior SARS-CoV-2 infection.

The gene calls are TRBV3-1 (or the pseudogene TRBV3-2) and TRBJ2-3; D call uncertain. The germline gives CDR1 LGHDT, CDR2 YNNKEL (reference sequence). Between the trimmed V and J ends, which lost 0 bases and 0 bases, there was a span of 13 bases. CDR3 size: 17 residues. CDR3 residues: CASSQDVYDSSTDTQYF. CDR3 sequence (DNA): TGTGCCAGCAGCCAAGATGTATACGACTCTAGCACAGATACGCAGTATTTT.

The chain uses TRBV2 and TRBJ1-6; 7 bases map to TRBD1. Germline values: CDR1 SNHLY, CDR2 FYNNEI. This CDR3 is 12 amino acids long. The J segment lost 10 bases and the V segment lost 10 bases, leaving 7 bases of the junction unmatched. CDR3 sequence reads: CATRGTGSPLHF. The CDR3 coding sequence is TGTGCCACCAGGGGGACGGGCTCACCCCTCCACTTT. Combining the CDR3 with reference TRBV2 and TRBJ1-6 gives the whole variable domain EPEVTQTPSHQVTQMGQEVILRCVPISNHLYFYWYRQILGQKVEFLVSFYNNEISEKSEIFDDQFSVERPDGSNFTLKIRSTKLEDSAMYFCATRGTGSPLHFGNGTRLTVT.